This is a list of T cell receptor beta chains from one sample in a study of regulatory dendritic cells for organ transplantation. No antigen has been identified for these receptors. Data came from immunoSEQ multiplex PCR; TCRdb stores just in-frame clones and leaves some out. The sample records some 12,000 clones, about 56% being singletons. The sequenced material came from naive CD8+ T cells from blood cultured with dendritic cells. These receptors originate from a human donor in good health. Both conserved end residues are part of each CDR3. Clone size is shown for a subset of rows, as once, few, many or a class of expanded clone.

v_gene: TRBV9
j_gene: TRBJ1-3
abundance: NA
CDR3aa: CASSVYRDAGNTIYF

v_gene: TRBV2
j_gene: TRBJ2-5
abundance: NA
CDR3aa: CASSPGHQYQETQYF

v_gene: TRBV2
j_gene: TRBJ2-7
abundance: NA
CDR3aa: CASSGGHEQYF

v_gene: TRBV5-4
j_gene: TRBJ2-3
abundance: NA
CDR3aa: CASSFGLAGTSTDTQYF

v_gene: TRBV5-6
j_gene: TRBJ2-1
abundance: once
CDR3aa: CASSPGTGAVDEQFF

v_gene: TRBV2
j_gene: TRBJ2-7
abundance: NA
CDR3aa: CASSGLMGGYEQYF

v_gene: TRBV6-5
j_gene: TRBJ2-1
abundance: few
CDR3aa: CASSFSGGASYNEQFF

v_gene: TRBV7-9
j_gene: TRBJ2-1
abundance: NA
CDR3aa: CASSFSGDLNNEQFF

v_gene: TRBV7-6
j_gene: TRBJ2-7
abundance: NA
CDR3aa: CASSPGTVSYEQYF

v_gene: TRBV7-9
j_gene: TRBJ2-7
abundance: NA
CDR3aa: CASSFSQRGYEQYF

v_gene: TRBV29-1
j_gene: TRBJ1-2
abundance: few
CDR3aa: CSVRESQVYGYTF

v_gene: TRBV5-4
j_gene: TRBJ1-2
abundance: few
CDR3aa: CASSLKGAHYGYTF

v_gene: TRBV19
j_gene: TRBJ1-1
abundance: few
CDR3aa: CASSTNLNTEAFF

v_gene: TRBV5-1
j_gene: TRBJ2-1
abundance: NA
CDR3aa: CASRLRSSSYNEQFF

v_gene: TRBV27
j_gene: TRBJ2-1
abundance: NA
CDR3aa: CASREAGGGNEQFF

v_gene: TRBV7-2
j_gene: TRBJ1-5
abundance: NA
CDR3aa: CASSLRTGINQPQHF

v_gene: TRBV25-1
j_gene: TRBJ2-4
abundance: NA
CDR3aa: CASSEYPTGWF

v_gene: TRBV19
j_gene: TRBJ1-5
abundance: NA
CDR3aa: CASSIDYRGTQPQHF

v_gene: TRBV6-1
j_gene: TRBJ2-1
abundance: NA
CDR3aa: CASIAGDNEQFF

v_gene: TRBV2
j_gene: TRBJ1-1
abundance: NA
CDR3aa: CAGTDTGVNTEAFF

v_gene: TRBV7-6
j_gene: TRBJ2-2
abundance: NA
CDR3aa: CASSLGGELANTGELFF

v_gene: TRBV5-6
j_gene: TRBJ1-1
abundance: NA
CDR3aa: CASSRGQSEAFF

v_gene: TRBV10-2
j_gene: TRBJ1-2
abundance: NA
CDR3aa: CASSEFERDGYTF

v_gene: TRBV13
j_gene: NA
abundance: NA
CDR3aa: CASSSAGQGLPYEQYF

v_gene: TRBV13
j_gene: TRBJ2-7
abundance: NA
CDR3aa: CASSSEMDRGLYEQYF

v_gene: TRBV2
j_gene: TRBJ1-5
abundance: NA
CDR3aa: CASRSGTGPNQPQHF

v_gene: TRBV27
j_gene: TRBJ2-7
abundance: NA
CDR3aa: CASSKGHGLYEQYF

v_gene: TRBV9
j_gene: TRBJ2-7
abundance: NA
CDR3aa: CASSGTGIHEQYF

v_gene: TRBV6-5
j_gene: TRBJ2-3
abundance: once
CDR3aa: CASSYTAGGPTDTQYF

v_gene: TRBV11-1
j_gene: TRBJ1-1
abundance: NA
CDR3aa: CASSPNRGPTNTEAFF

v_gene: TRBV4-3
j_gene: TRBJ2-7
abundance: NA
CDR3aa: CASSLFGGLRDEQYF

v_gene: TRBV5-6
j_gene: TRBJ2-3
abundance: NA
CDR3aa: CASSFGTASTDTQYF

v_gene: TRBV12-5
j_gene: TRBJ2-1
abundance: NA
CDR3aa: CASGFALALSSYEQFF

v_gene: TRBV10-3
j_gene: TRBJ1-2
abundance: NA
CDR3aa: CAISEQGPGYTF

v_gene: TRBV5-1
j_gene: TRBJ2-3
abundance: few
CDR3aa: CASSPERGLGDTQYF

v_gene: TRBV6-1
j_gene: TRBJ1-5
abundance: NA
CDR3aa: CASSEGQGEGNQPQHF

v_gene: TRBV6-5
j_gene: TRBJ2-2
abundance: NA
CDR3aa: CASSSLSGNTGELFF

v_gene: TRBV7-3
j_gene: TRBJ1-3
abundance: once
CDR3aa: CASSYGSSGNTIYF

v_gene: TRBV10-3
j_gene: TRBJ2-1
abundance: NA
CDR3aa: CAIKPSGGLNEQFF

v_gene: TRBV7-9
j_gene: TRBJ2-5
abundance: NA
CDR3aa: CASSPRVAGPQETQYF

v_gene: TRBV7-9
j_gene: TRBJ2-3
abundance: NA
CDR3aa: CASSFGVDTQYF

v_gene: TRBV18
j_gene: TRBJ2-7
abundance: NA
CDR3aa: CASSPTGGGSYEQYF

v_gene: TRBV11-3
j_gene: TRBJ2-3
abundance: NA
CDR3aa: CASSLAGGFTDTQYF

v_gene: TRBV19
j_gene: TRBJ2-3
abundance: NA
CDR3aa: CASSPTSTDTQYF

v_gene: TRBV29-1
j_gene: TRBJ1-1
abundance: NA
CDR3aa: CSDGTWEAFF

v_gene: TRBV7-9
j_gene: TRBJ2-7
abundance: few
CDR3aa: CASSVGQAYEQYF

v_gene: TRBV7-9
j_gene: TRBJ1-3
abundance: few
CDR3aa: CASSLMDSSGNTIYF

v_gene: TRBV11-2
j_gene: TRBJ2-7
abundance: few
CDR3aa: CASSLGGGREQYF

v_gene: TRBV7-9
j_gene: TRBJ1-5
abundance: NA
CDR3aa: CASSQGATQPQHF

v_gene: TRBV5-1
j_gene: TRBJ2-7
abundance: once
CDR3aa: CASSLGAREQYF

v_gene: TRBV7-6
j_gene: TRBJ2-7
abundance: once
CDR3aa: CASSLELAVPYEQYF

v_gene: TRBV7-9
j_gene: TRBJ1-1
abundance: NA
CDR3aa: CASSSTGMNTEAFF

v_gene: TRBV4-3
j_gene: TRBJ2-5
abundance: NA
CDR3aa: CASSQGSGTGETQYF

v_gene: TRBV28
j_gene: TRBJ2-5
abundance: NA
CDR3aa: CASSNTGTSGGADRETQYF

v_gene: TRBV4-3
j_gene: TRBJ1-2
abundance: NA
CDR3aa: CASSQDGRQGSSYGYTF

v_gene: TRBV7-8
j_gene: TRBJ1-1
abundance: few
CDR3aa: CASSLPDREGWTEAFF

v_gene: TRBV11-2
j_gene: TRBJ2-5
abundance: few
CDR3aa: CASSLGEETQYF

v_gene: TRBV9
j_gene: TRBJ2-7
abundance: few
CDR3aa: CASSVGGRESSYEQYF

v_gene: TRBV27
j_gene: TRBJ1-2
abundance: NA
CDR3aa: CASSLSSGTGNGYTF

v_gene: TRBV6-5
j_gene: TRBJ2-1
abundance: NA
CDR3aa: CASSSLSSYNEQFF